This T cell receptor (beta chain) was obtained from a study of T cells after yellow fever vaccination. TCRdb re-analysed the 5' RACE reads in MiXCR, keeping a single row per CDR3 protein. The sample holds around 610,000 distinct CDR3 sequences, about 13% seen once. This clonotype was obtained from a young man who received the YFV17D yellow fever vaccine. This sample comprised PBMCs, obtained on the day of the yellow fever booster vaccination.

CDR3 in DNA: TGTGCCAGCAGTCCCCCCGGTGACAGGGGGCTCTATGGCTACACCTTC. As protein: CASSPPGDRGLYGYTF. The chain is built from TRBV25-1 and TRBJ1-2; 10 bases match TRBD1. After removal of 5 bases from V and 4 bases from J, the junction contained 10 bases not matched to a gene. The CDR3 sequence is 16 residues long. CDR1 and CDR2 (germline): MGHDK, SYGVNS.